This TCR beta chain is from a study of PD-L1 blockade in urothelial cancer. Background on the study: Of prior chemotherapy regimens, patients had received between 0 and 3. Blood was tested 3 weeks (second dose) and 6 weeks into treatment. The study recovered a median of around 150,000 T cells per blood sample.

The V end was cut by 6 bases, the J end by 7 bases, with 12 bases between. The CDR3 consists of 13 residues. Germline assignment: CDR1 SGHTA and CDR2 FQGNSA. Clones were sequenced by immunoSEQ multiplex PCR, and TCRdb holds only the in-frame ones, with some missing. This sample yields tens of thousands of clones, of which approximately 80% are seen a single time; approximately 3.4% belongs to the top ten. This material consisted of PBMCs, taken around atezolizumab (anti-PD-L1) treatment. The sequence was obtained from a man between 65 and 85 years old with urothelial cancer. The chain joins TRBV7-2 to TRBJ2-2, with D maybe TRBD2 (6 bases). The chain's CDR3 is CASRPRLVGELFF. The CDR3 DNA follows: TGTGCCAGCAGGCCCCGACTAGTCGGGGAGCTGTTTTTT.